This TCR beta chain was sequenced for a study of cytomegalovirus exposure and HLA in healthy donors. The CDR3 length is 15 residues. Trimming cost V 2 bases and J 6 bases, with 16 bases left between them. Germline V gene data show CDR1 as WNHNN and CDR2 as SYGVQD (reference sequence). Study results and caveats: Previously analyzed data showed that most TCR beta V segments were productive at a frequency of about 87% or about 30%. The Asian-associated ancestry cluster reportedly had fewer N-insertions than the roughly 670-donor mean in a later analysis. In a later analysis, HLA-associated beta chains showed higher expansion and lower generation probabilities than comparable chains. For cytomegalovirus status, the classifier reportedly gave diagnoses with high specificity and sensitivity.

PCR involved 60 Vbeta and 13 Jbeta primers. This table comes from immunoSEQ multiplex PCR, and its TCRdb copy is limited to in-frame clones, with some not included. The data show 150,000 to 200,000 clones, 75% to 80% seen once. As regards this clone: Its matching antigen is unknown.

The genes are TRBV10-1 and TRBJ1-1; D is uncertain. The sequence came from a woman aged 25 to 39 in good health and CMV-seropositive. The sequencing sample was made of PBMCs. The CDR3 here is CASSERNGRAAEAFF. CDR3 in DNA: TGCGCCAGCAGTGAGAGAAATGGCCGAGCGGCTGAAGCTTTCTTT.